These 2 T cell receptor beta chains originate from one sample sequenced in a study of identical twins. TCRdb re-called the 5' RACE reads with MiXCR, one entry per CDR3 protein. The repertoire includes some 300,000 distinct CDR3 sequences, around an eighth of them detected once, and roughly 7% sits in the top ten. This sample was shared with a second study, whose subject was yellow fever vaccine responses in identical twins.

Sequenced sample: CD8+ T cells sorted from blood. The source of these receptors is a woman under 30 in good health.

The V and J genes are TRBV5-1 and TRBJ2-5, with 10 nucleotides matching TRBD1. This CDR3 is built from 15 residues. Trimming removed 5 bases from V and 0 bases from J; junction bases left unmatched: 4. The V gene's germline CDR1 is SGHRS and CDR2 YFSETQ. CDR3 loop: CASSGDRGDQETQYF. CDR3 sequence (DNA): TGCGCCAGCAGTGGGGACAGGGGTGACCAAGAGACCCAGTACTTC.

The V and J genes are TRBV6-2 or TRBV6-3 and TRBJ1-5, with D uncertain. Germline V gives CDR1 MNHEY, CDR2 SVGEGT. The CDR3 is 18 residues long. V was clipped by 0 bases and J by 2 bases, with 17 bases between them. The CDR3 bases are TGTGCCAGCAGTTACTCCGGGGAGCGCGGCGCGGGCAATCAGCCCCAGCATTTT. Translated, it gives CASSYSGERGAGNQPQHF.